The clone carrying this TCR beta chain has a single count. The sample originates from a study of blood T cell repertoires in COVID-19. The assay was immunoSEQ multiplex PCR, and TCRdb's table has in-frame clones only and misses some. The repertoire has 250,000 to 300,000 clones, approximately 86% of them found once; the top ten carry roughly 2.4%. V lost 1 base, J lost 0 bases, and 4 bases stayed unmatched. Germline CDR1 is LNHDA and CDR2 is SQIVND (reference sequence). This CDR3 has 18 amino acids. Material for sequencing was peripheral blood. The rearrangement joins TRBV19 to TRBJ2-6; 9 positions match TRBD1. The sequence was obtained from a woman aged 45 to 65 who had recovered from COVID-19. CDR3 sequence (DNA): TGTGCCAGTAGTATAGGTACAGGGGGCGGCTCTGGGGCCAACGTCCTGACTTTC. This codes for CASSIGTGGGSGANVLTF.